These T cell receptor beta chains were read from a single sample in a study of OX40 agonist ivuxolimab in advanced cancers. The repertoire was sequenced with immunoSEQ multiplex PCR; TCRdb's copy has only in-frame clones and lacks some. The sample gives about 45,000 clones, approximately 91% of which show up once; under 20% is in the top ten. Source: CD4+ or CD8+ T cells sorted from blood, taken in a trial of the OX40 agonist ivuxolimab. The receptor source for this set is an adult with an advanced solid tumor such as melanoma, head and neck, liver or kidney cancer. Each CDR3 is given with its conserved first and last residue. Fields, in order: J gene, V gene, clone size, CDR3 protein. Rows may omit the clone size; those that give it use once, few, many or a size class.

j_gene: TRBJ2-7
v_gene: TRBV19
abundance: once
CDR3aa: CASSPLDDQGATKFEQYF

j_gene: TRBJ1-2
v_gene: TRBV9
abundance: -
CDR3aa: CASSSTGEGYTF

j_gene: TRBJ2-1
v_gene: TRBV11-2
abundance: -
CDR3aa: CASSSQYGLAESSYNEQFF

j_gene: TRBJ2-5
v_gene: TRBV5-4
abundance: -
CDR3aa: CASSLGLAGGGETQYF

j_gene: TRBJ2-3
v_gene: TRBV2
abundance: -
CDR3aa: CASATGTGPGIDTQYF

j_gene: TRBJ2-1
v_gene: TRBV19
abundance: -
CDR3aa: CASSGNVGYEQFF

j_gene: -
v_gene: TRBV7-9
abundance: -
CDR3aa: CASSTPYEQYF

j_gene: TRBJ2-2
v_gene: TRBV7-9
abundance: -
CDR3aa: CASSPASGELFF

j_gene: TRBJ1-1
v_gene: TRBV2
abundance: -
CDR3aa: CASSAGTGGFRVNTEAFF

j_gene: TRBJ2-1
v_gene: TRBV2
abundance: few
CDR3aa: CASSDPGLATYNEQFF

j_gene: TRBJ2-7
v_gene: TRBV6-4
abundance: -
CDR3aa: CASSYGQLSYEQYF

j_gene: TRBJ1-3
v_gene: TRBV28
abundance: -
CDR3aa: CASSFGQNSGNTIYF

j_gene: TRBJ1-1
v_gene: TRBV5-6
abundance: -
CDR3aa: CASSIYRGYTEAFF

j_gene: TRBJ2-3
v_gene: TRBV7-2
abundance: -
CDR3aa: CASSLRFVLAGDTDTQYF

j_gene: TRBJ2-7
v_gene: TRBV20-1
abundance: -
CDR3aa: CSARDFYEQYF

j_gene: TRBJ2-2
v_gene: TRBV19
abundance: few
CDR3aa: CASRGSAGELFF

j_gene: TRBJ2-7
v_gene: TRBV6-5
abundance: -
CDR3aa: CASSSGTGLSLYEQYF

j_gene: TRBJ2-7
v_gene: TRBV7-8
abundance: once
CDR3aa: CASSSPRGGGTYEQYF

j_gene: TRBJ1-5
v_gene: TRBV28
abundance: -
CDR3aa: CASSFHGTAGGQPQHF

j_gene: TRBJ2-7
v_gene: TRBV7-9
abundance: -
CDR3aa: CASSLPPGTSGSGYEQYF

j_gene: TRBJ1-2
v_gene: TRBV5-4
abundance: -
CDR3aa: CASSSGVPEDGYTF

j_gene: TRBJ2-1
v_gene: TRBV10-1
abundance: -
CDR3aa: CASSESGYGSYNEQFF

j_gene: TRBJ2-1
v_gene: TRBV28
abundance: -
CDR3aa: CASSPPGTLYNEQFF

j_gene: TRBJ2-5
v_gene: TRBV6-5
abundance: -
CDR3aa: CATWGEATQYF

j_gene: TRBJ2-7
v_gene: TRBV27
abundance: -
CDR3aa: CASSAGQKAYEQYF

j_gene: TRBJ2-1
v_gene: TRBV10-2
abundance: -
CDR3aa: CASEEPYNEQFF

j_gene: TRBJ2-7
v_gene: TRBV5-6
abundance: once
CDR3aa: CASSPGGSYEQYF

j_gene: TRBJ1-2
v_gene: TRBV13
abundance: -
CDR3aa: CASSSAGTGDWGYGYTF

j_gene: TRBJ2-2
v_gene: TRBV9
abundance: -
CDR3aa: CASRSLLGELFF

j_gene: TRBJ2-1
v_gene: TRBV7-9
abundance: -
CDR3aa: CASSRTSGGAGNEQFF

j_gene: TRBJ2-7
v_gene: TRBV6-5
abundance: once
CDR3aa: CASSYSDNEQYF

j_gene: TRBJ2-7
v_gene: TRBV5-1
abundance: -
CDR3aa: CASSSGTYEQYF

j_gene: TRBJ1-5
v_gene: TRBV7-6
abundance: -
CDR3aa: CASSQTPGNQPQHF

j_gene: TRBJ2-3
v_gene: TRBV30
abundance: -
CDR3aa: CAWSSLDSSTDTQYF

j_gene: TRBJ2-1
v_gene: TRBV27
abundance: -
CDR3aa: CASSSSRAGGHEQFF

j_gene: TRBJ2-7
v_gene: TRBV10-3
abundance: -
CDR3aa: CAISEGWEVYEQYF

j_gene: TRBJ1-6
v_gene: TRBV13
abundance: once
CDR3aa: CASTPGDSYNSPLHF

j_gene: TRBJ2-2
v_gene: TRBV6-1
abundance: -
CDR3aa: CASSELVQGGELFF

j_gene: TRBJ2-7
v_gene: TRBV10-2
abundance: -
CDR3aa: CATSHPGLGIYEQYF

j_gene: TRBJ2-6
v_gene: TRBV19
abundance: -
CDR3aa: CASWGVGTLPSSGANVLTF

j_gene: TRBJ2-1
v_gene: TRBV15
abundance: -
CDR3aa: CATSKQIYNEQFF

j_gene: TRBJ1-5
v_gene: TRBV28
abundance: once
CDR3aa: CASSLGQGHQPQHF

j_gene: TRBJ1-2
v_gene: TRBV15
abundance: -
CDR3aa: CATSSFGYGYTF

j_gene: TRBJ1-1
v_gene: TRBV4-1
abundance: -
CDR3aa: CASSQEWTDNTEAFF

j_gene: TRBJ2-7
v_gene: TRBV11-3
abundance: -
CDR3aa: CASSLESPEGGSYEQYF

j_gene: TRBJ1-5
v_gene: TRBV5-4
abundance: -
CDR3aa: CASSLIWGAHRCENQPQHF

j_gene: TRBJ2-7
v_gene: TRBV5-4
abundance: -
CDR3aa: CASSPPGTYEQYF

j_gene: TRBJ2-3
v_gene: TRBV7-8
abundance: -
CDR3aa: CASSEYRTDTQYF

j_gene: TRBJ2-3
v_gene: TRBV5-1
abundance: -
CDR3aa: CASSFGPTGLFADTQYF

j_gene: TRBJ2-5
v_gene: TRBV18
abundance: -
CDR3aa: CASSTGTQYQETQYF

j_gene: TRBJ1-2
v_gene: TRBV11-2
abundance: -
CDR3aa: CASSLRNLNYGYTF